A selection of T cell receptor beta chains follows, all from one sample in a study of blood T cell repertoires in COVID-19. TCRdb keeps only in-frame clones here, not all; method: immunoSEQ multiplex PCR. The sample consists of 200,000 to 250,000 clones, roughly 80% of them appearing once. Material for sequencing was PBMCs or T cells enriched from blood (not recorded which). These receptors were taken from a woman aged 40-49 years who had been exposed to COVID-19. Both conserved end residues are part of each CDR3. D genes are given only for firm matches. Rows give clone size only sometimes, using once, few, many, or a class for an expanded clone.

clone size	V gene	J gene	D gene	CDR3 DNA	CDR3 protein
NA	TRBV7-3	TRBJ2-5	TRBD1	TGTGCCAGCAGTTCGGGACAGCAAGAGACCCAGTACTTC	CASSSGQQETQYF
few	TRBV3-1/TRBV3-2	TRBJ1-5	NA	TGTGCCAGCAGCCAAGTTGGAATAAGCAGGCGCAATCAGCCCCAGCATTTT	CASSQVGISRRNQPQHF
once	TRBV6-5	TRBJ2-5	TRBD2	TGTGCCAGCAGAGGGACTAGCGGCGCAGAGACCCAGTACTTC	CASRGTSGAETQYF
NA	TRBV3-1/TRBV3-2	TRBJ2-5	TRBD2	TGTGCCAGCAGCCAAGGCCGGACTAGCGGGGCCTCGGGGACCCAGTACTTC	CASSQGRTSGASGTQYF
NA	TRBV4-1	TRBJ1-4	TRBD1	TGCGCCAGCAGCCAAGGTTCCGGACAGGGAGGTTACGAAAAACTGTTTTTT	CASSQGSGQGGYEKLFF
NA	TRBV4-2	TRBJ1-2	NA	TGTGCCAGCAGCCACCACAGTGGCTACACCTTC	CASSHHSGYTF
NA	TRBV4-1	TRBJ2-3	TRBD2	TGCGCCAGCAGCGCACGTGGACTAGCGGGGAACACAGATACGCAGTATTTT	CASSARGLAGNTDTQYF
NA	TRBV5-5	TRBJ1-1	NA	TGTGCCAGCAGCTGGGAGGACTGGACACCTACCCTGAACACTGAAGCTTTCTTT	CASSWEDWTPTLNTEAFF
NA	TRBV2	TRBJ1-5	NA	TGTGCCAGCAGCCTTATGACAGGAGATAGCAATCAGCCCCAGCATTTT	CASSLMTGDSNQPQHF
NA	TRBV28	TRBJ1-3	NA	TGTGCCAGCAGTTTAGTGGGGCAGGGAAACACCATATATTTT	CASSLVGQGNTIYF
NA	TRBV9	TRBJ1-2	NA	TGTGCCAGCAGCGTACCGGGAAAGAGAGATGGCTACACCTTC	CASSVPGKRDGYTF
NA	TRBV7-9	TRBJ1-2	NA	TGTGCCAGCAGCTTAGTAGGGGCTGCAGCCACCTTC	CASSLVGAAATF
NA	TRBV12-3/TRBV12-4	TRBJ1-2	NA	TGTGCCACCGACGGGGGATTTCTATATGGCTACACCTTC	CATDGGFLYGYTF
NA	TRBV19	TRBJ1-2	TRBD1	TGTGCCAGTAGGACAGGGGAAGGCTACACCTTC	CASRTGEGYTF
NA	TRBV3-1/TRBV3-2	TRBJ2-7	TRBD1	TGTGCCAGCAGCCAAGGGACAGGAAACTACGAGCAGTACTTC	CASSQGTGNYEQYF
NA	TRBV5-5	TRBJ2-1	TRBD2	TGTGCCAGCAGCTTGGAGACTAGCGGGGGCCCTATATACAATGAGCAGTTCTTC	CASSLETSGGPIYNEQFF
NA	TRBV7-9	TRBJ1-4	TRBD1	TGTGCCAGCAGCCAGACAGGGGATGAAAAACTGTTTTTT	CASSQTGDEKLFF
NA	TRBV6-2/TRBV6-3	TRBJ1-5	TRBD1	TGTGCCAGCAGTATACGACAGGGGATGGACAATCAGCCCCAGCATTTT	CASSIRQGMDNQPQHF
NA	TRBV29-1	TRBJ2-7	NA	TGCAGCGTTGAAGAGGGGGGAAACGAGCAGTACTTC	CSVEEGGNEQYF
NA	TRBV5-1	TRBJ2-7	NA	TGCGCCAGCAGCCCGGGCGGCAGGGCGGCCTCCTACGAGCAGTACTTC	CASSPGGRAASYEQYF
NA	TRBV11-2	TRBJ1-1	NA	TGTGCCAGCAGCTTACGTTTGAACACTGAAGCTTTCTTT	CASSLRLNTEAFF
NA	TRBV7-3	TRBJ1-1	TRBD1	TGTGCCAGCAGCTTAAGGGCAGGGGGTACATACACTGAAGCTTTCTTT	CASSLRAGGTYTEAFF
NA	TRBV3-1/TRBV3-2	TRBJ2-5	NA	TGTGCCAGCAGCCAAGTAAGGTTGGCGGGGCAGACCCAGTACTTC	CASSQVRLAGQTQYF
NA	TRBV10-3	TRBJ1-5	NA	TGTGCCAGCCGCATGGTAGGGGACAATCAGCCCCAGCATTTT	CASRMVGDNQPQHF
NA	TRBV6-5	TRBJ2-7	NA	TGTGCCAGCAGTTACCGCCCCGACAAATCCTACGAGCAGTACTTC	CASSYRPDKSYEQYF
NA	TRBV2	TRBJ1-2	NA	TGTGCCAGCACCACCGAGGGACAATTCGGTGGCTACACCTTC	CASTTEGQFGGYTF
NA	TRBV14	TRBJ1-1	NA	TGTGCCAGCAGGGAGGACGGGACTGAAGCTTTCTTT	CASREDGTEAFF
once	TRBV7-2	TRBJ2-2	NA	TGTGCCAGCAGCTTAGATGGGGCAGGGGCGAACACCGGGGAGCTGTTTTTT	CASSLDGAGANTGELFF
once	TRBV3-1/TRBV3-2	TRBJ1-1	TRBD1	TGTGCCAGCAGCACCCCGGGACAGGGGACGAACACTGAAGCTTTCTTT	CASSTPGQGTNTEAFF
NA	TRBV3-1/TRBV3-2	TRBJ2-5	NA	TGTGCCAGCAGCCAAAGTGGGGCAGACCAAGAGACCCAGTACTTC	CASSQSGADQETQYF
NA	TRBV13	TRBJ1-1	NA	TGTGCCAGCAGCTTAGGCCGGGGGGGCAGGACGGGAGCTTTCTTT	CASSLGRGGRTGAFF
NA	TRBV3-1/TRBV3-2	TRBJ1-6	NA	TGTGCCAGCAGCGCGGGGGCCTCACCCCTCCACTTT	CASSAGASPLHF
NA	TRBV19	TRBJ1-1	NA	TGTGCCACCTCGGGTCGCACTGAAGCTTTCTTT	CATSGRTEAFF
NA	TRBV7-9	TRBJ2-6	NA	TGTGCCAGCAGCTTAGGACTTTCTGGGGCCAACGTCCTGACTTTC	CASSLGLSGANVLTF
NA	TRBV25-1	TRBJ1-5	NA	TGTGCCAGCAGCAATCAAAATCAGCCCCAGCATTTT	CASSNQNQPQHF
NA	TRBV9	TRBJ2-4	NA	TGTGCCAGCAGCGTAGGTGGAGACTTAGCCAAAAACATTCAGTACTTC	CASSVGGDLAKNIQYF
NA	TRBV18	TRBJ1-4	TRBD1	TGTGCCAGCTCACCAGGGACAGCTAATGAAAAACTGTTTTTT	CASSPGTANEKLFF
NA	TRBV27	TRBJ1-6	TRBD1	TGTGCCAGCAGACGCCGACAGGGTACACCCCTCCACTTT	CASRRRQGTPLHF
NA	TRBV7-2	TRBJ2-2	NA	TGTGCCAGCCGCCTGGTGGGGAGCATCGGGGAGCTGTTTTTT	CASRLVGSIGELFF
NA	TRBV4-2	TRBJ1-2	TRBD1	TGTGCCAGCAGCCAAGAACCCGGGGACAGGGGGACCTATGGCTACACCTTC	CASSQEPGDRGTYGYTF
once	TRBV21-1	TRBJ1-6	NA	TGTGCCAGCAGCAAGAACGGCTATAATTCACCCCTCCACTTT	CASSKNGYNSPLHF
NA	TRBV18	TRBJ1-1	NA	TGTGCCAGCTCACCGATCGCCGGGAGCACTGAAGCTTTCTTT	CASSPIAGSTEAFF
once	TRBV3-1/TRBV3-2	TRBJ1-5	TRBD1	TGTGCCAGCAGCCAGGGACAGGGGTTTGGACAGCCCCAGCATTTT	CASSQGQGFGQPQHF
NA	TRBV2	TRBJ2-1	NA	TGTGCCAGCAGTGGGGTGTTGCGTTCCGGGAGGGGGCAAGGACGCAATGAGCAGTTCTTC	CASSGVLRSGRGQGRNEQFF